This T cell receptor beta chain was observed in a study of Ad26.COV2.S vaccination and SARS-CoV-2 variants. Overall study context: Donor was assigned to the Ad26.COV2.S arm of trial COV1001.

On this clone: The antigen is unknown.

Noted treatment: some 19 received Ad26.COV2.S at low or high dose, single or two shots; roughly 5 received placebo; per-sample allocation not given. At day 63 after the first vaccine or placebo injection, samples were drawn. Donation came from an adult in Boston who was aged 18-55 years. The method was immunoSEQ multiplex PCR; TCRdb's version includes in-frame clones alone and lacks a portion of them. The sample lists 300,000 to 350,000 clones, around 90% occurring once. This CDR3 is built from 16 residues. Unmatched junction bases numbered 6, after V lost 4 bases and J lost 3 bases. Germline CDR1 KGHDR, CDR2 SFDVKD. Whole-study findings and limits: Those who received vaccine or placebo ended up with similar non-spike TCR breadth. It is possible that the TCR breadth and depth analyses underestimated the total T cell responses.

The chain couples TRBV24-1 to TRBJ2-3; TRBD2 aligns across 10 bases. The origin of this receptor is a person aged 18-65 years who received the Ad26.COV2.S COVID-19 vaccine or a placebo. The sample in question was peripheral blood, obtained in a trial of Ad26.COV2.S vaccine versus placebo. The CDR3 sequence: CATSDQSGGGTDTQYF. In DNA, the CDR3 is TGTGCCACCAGTGACCAAAGCGGGGGGGGTACAGATACGCAGTATTTT.